This T cell receptor (beta chain) is drawn from a study of regulatory T cells in long-lasting Graves disease. Stated time point: persistent/refractory GD, antithyroid drugs over 5 years with positive TRAb. The TCR library was made from RNA extracted from PBMCs. Peripheral blood, roughly 8.8 milliliters of it, was drawn into EDTA tubes. The junction had 6 bases not matched to a gene; V was cut back by 3 bases and J by 8 bases. The CDR3 has 14 residues. CDR1 is SGHTA and CDR2 is FQGTGA in the germline V gene. For TCR beta, libraries came from iRepertoire HTBI primers and Arm-PCR of CDR3 regions. TCRdb re-analysed the multiplex PCR reads in MiXCR, keeping a single row per CDR3 protein. In the table there are hundreds of thousands of distinct CDR3 sequences, roughly 23% of which are singletons. Study-wide findings and caveats: Owing to a sample size that was small, accuracy may have been reduced.

In its sample, this clonotype was seen once. Its antigen remains unidentified. This clonotype was sampled from a female donor with Graves disease. The V call is TRBV7-3, the J call TRBJ2-1; 8 nucleotides line up with TRBD2. Specimen: peripheral blood mononuclear cells (PBMCs), collected when the disease was refractory, from a patient treated with antithyroid drugs. CDR3 residues: CASSFPGLAHEQFF. CDR3 coding DNA: TGTGCCAGCAGCTTCCCAGGACTAGCTCATGAGCAGTTCTTC. The full variable domain, with the rest looked up from reference TRBV7-3 and TRBJ2-1, is GAGVSQTPSNKVTEKGKYVELRCDPISGHTALYWYRQSLGQGPEFLIYFQGTGAADDSGLPNDRFFAVRPEGSVSTLKIQRTERGDSAVYLCASSFPGLAHEQFFGPGTRLTVL.